One and the same sample provided the 10 T cell receptor beta chains below, sequenced in a study of OX40 agonist ivuxolimab in advanced cancers. The repertoire was sequenced with immunoSEQ multiplex PCR; TCRdb's copy has only in-frame clones and lacks some. The profile shows about 73,000 clones, roughly nine tenths of them singletons. The sample was CD4+ or CD8+ T cells sorted from blood, taken in a trial of the OX40 agonist ivuxolimab. Receptor source: an adult with an advanced solid tumor such as melanoma, head and neck, liver or kidney cancer.

The V call is TRBV14, the J call TRBJ2-1; 8 nucleotides agree with TRBD2. Germline values: CDR1 SGHDN, CDR2 FVKESK. The V and J ends lost 2 bases and 3 bases, in that order; junction bases with no gene match: 3. CDR3 length: 15 amino acids. The CDR3 loop reads CASSQITSGYNEQFF. The DNA for the CDR3 is TGTGCCAGCAGCCAAATAACTAGCGGCTACAATGAGCAGTTCTTC.

This clone has a handful of counts. The chain combines TRBV6-6 with TRBJ1-2, with D uncertain. Trimming cost V 8 bases and J 3 bases, with 13 bases left between them. The CDR3 is 13 amino acids. CDR1 MNHNY and CDR2 SVGAGI come from the germline V gene (reference sequence). The CDR3 DNA reads TGTGCCAGCGCAAGGGCGTTGGACTATGGCTACACCTTC. Protein: CASARALDYGYTF.

The chain employs TRBV5-1 and TRBJ2-7, with 7 bases fitting TRBD1. Germline assignment: CDR1 SGHRS and CDR2 YFSETQ. CDR3 length: 13 residues. After removal of 4 bases from V and 3 bases from J, the junction contained 4 bases not matched to a gene. In DNA form, the CDR3 reads TGCGCCAGCAGCGAGGGACAGTACTACGAGCAGTACTTC. This translates into CASSEGQYYEQYF.

The chain carries TRBV7-2 and TRBJ2-5; 7 bases map to TRBD2. J was trimmed by 5 bases and V by 1 base; bases with no gene match: 7. Germline loops: CDR1 SGHTA, CDR2 FQGNSA. CDR3 size: 15 residues. CDR3 region: CASSLGLAARETQYF. In DNA form, the CDR3 reads TGTGCCAGCAGCTTAGGTCTAGCGGCCCGGGAGACCCAGTACTTC.

This sequence joins TRBV7-9 and TRBJ1-5, with D uncertain. CDR3 length: 16 amino acids. Between the trimmed V and J ends, which lost 4 bases and 0 bases, there was a span of 13 bases. Germline values: CDR1 SEHNR, CDR2 FQNEAQ (reference sequence). CDR3 DNA sequence: TGTGCCAGCAGCTCCATAGAAAACCATAGCAATCAGCCCCAGCATTTT. This gives the protein CASSSIENHSNQPQHF.

This chain links TRBV2 with TRBJ1-5; perhaps TRBD1 as D (5 bases). Germline CDR1 and CDR2: SNHLY and FYNNEI. This CDR3 has 15 residues. The V gene lost 1 base and the J gene lost 4 bases, with 11 bases spanning the gap. CDR3 in amino acids: CASSEGTGLNQPQHF. CDR3 in DNA: TGTGCCAGCAGTGAAGGCACAGGCCTTAATCAGCCCCAGCATTTT.

The gene calls are TRBV15 and TRBJ1-5; D gene ambiguous. The germline V and J ends were trimmed by 4 bases and 3 bases, with 4 bases remaining between them. Germline CDR1 and CDR2: LNHNV and YYDKDF (reference sequence). This CDR3 has 12 amino acids. The CDR3 here is CATSTPNQPQHF. CDR3 sequence (DNA): TGTGCCACCAGCACCCCCAATCAGCCCCAGCATTTT.

This chain joins TRBV6-1 and TRBJ2-3; TRBD1 is a possible D gene (5 bases). Germline assignment: CDR1 MNHNS and CDR2 SASEGT. The CDR3 length is 12 residues. Trimming left V 6 bases short and J 1 base short, with 5 bases between. The DNA for the CDR3 is TGTGCCAGCAGACAGGGCACAGATACGCAGTATTTT. This sequence encodes CASRQGTDTQYF.

The rearrangement uses TRBV30 and TRBJ2-6, with 7 bases matching TRBD2. From germline, CDR1 is GTSNPN and CDR2 SVGIG (reference sequence). V was pared by 5 bases and J by 2 bases, with 12 bases of the junction left unmatched. This CDR3 has 17 residues. The chain's CDR3 is CAWALAEPHPGANVLTF. The CDR3 DNA is TGTGCCTGGGCCCTAGCGGAGCCCCACCCTGGGGCCAACGTCCTGACTTTC.

V gene TRBV27 combines with J gene TRBJ2-3; 7 bases align to TRBD1. The CDR3 is 14 residues long. Trimming removed 7 bases from V and 11 bases from J; junction bases left unmatched: 15. Germline V CDR1 and CDR2: MNHEY, SMNVEV (reference sequence). The CDR3 loop is CASTLGQPNSRQYF. CDR3 in DNA: TGTGCCAGCACCCTGGGACAGCCAAACTCAAGGCAGTATTTT.